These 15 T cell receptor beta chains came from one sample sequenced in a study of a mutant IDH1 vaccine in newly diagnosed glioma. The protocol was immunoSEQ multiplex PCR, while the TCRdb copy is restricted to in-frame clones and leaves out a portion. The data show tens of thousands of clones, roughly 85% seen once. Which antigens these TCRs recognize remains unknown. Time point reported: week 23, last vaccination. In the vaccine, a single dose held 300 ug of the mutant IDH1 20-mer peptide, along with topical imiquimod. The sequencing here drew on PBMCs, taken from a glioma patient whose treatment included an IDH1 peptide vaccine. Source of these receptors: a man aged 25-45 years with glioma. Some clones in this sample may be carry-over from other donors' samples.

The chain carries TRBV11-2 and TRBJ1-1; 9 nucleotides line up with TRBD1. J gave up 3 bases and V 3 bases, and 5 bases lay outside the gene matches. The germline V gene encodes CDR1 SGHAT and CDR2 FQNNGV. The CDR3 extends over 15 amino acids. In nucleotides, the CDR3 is TGTGCCAGCAGCTTGTTACAGGGGGCTTACACTGAAGCTTTCTTT. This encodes CASSLLQGAYTEAFF.

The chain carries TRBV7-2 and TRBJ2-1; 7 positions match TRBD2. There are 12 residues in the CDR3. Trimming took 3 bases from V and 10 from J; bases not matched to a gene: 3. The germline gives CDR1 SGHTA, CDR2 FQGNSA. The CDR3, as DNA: TGTGCCAGCAGCTTTTTACTAGCGGAGCAGTTCTTC. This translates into CASSFLLAEQFF.

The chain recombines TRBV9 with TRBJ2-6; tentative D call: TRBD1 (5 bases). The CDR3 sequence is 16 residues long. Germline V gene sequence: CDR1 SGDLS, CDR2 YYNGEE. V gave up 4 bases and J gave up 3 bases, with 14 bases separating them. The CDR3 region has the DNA TGTGCCAGCAGCCCGAAGGGGAATAGTGGGGCCAACGTCCTGACTTTC. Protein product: CASSPKGNSGANVLTF.

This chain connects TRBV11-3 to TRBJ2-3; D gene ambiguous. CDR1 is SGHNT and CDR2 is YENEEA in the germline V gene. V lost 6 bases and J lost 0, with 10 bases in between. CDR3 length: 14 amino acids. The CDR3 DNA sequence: TGTGCCAGCAGTATGGGCTCTAGCACAGATACGCAGTATTTT. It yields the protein CASSMGSSTDTQYF.

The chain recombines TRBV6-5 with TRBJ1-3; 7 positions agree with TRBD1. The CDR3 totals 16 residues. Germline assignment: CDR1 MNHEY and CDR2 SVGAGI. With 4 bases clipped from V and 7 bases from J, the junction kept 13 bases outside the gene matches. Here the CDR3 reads CASSSWGRQGMNTIYF. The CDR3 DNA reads TGTGCCAGCAGTTCATGGGGCCGACAGGGTATGAACACCATATATTTT.

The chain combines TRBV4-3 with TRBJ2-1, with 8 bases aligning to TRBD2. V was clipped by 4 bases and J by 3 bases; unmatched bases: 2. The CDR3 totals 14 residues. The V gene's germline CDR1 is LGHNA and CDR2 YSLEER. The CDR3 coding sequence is TGCGCCAGCAGCCCTGGGACTAGCTACAATGAGCAGTTCTTC. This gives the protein CASSPGTSYNEQFF.

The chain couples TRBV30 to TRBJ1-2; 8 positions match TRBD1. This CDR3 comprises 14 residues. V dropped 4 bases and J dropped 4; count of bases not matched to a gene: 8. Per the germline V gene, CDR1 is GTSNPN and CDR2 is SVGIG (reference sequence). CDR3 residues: CAWMPDRGSYGYTF. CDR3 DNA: TGTGCCTGGATGCCTGACAGGGGAAGCTATGGCTACACCTTC.

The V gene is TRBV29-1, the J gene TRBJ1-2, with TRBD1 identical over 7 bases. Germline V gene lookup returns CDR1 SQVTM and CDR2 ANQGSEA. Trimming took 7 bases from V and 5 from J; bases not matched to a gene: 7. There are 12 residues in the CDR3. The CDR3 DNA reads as TGCAGCGCCCCGGAGGGGGCGTATGGCTACACCTTC. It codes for CSAPEGAYGYTF. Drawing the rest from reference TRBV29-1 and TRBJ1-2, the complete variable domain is SAVISQKPSRDICQRGTSLTIQCQVDSQVTMMFWYRQQPGQSLTLIATANQGSEATYESGFVIDKFPISRPNLTFSTLTVSNMSPEDSSIYLCSAPEGAYGYTFGSGTRLTVV.

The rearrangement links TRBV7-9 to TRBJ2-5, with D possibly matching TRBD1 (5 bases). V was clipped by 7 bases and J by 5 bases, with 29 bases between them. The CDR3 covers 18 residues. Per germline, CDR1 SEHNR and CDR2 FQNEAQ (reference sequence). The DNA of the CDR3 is TGTGCCAGCAACTACCTTGGGGCCGGAGCGTGGGGCCGGGAGACCCAGTACTTC. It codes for CASNYLGAGAWGRETQYF. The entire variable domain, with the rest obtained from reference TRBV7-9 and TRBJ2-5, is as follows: DTGVSQNPRHKITKRGQNVTFRCDPISEHNRLYWYRQTLGQGPEFLTYFQNEAQLEKSRLLSDRFSAERPKGSFSTLEIQRTEQGDSAMYLCASNYLGAGAWGRETQYFGPGTRLLVL.

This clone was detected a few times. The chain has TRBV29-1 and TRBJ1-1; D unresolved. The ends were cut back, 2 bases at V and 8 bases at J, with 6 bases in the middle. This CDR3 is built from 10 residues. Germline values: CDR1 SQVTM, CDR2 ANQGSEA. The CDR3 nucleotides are TGCAGCGTTGAAACAAGAGAAGCTTTCTTT. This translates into CSVETREAFF.

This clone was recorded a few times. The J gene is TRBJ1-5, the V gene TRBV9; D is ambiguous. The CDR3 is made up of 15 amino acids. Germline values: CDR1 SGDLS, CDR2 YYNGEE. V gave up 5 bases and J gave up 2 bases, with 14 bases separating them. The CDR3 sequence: CASSRSGGGNQPQHF. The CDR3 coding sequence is TGTGCCAGCAGTCGGTCAGGTGGTGGCAATCAGCCCCAGCATTTT. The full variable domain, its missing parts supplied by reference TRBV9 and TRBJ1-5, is DSGVTQTPKHLITATGQRVTLRCSPRSGDLSVYWYQQSLDQGLQFLIQYYNGEERAKGNILERFSAQQFPDLHSELNLSSLELGDSALYFCASSRSGGGNQPQHFGDGTRLSIL.

The CDR3 reads CAWSVYKNTDTQYF. The CDR3 bases are TGTGCCTGGAGTGTATACAAAAACACAGATACGCAGTATTTT. The chain has TRBV30 and TRBJ2-3, with D hard to call. Trimming shortened V by 0 bases and J by 2 bases, and 9 bases separated the two germline ends. Germline V CDR1 and CDR2: GTSNPN, SVGIG (reference sequence). The CDR3 has 14 residues.

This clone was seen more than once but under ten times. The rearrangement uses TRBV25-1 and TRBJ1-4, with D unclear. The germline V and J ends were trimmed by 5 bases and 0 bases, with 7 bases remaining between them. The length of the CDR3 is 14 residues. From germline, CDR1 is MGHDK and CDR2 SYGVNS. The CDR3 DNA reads TGTGCCAGCAGTCCCCCAGCAACTAATGAAAAACTGTTTTTT. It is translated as CASSPPATNEKLFF.

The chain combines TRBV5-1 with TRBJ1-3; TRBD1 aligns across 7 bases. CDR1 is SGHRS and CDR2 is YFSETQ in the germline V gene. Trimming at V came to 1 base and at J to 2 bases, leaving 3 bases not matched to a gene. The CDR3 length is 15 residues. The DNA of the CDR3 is TGCGCCAGCAGCTTGCTGGGACAGCCTGGAAACACCATATATTTT. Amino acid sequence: CASSLLGQPGNTIYF.

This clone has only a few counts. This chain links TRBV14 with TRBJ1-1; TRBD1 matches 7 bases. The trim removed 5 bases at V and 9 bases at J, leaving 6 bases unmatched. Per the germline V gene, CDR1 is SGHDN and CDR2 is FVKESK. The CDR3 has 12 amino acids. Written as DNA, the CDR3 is TGTGCCAGCAGCTCTTGGGGACAGAAAGCTTTCTTT. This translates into CASSSWGQKAFF.